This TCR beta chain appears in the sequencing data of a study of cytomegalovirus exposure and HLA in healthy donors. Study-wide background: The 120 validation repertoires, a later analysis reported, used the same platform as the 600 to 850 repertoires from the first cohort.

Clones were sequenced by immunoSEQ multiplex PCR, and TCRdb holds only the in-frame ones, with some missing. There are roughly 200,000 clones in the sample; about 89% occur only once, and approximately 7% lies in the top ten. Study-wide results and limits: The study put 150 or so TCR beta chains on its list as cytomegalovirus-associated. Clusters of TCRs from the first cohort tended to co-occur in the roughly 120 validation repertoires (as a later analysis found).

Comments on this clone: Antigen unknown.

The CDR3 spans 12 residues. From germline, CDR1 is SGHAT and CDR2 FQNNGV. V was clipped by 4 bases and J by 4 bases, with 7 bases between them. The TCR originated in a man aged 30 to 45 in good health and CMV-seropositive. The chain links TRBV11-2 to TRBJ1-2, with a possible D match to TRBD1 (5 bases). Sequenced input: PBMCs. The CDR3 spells CASSSGGYGYTF. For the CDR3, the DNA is TGTGCCAGCAGCTCCGGGGGCTATGGCTACACCTTC.